The 16 T cell receptor beta chains below were found in one sample sequenced in a study of T cells in Graves' hyperthyroidism and ophthalmopathy. Regions amplified from RNA transcripts were the TCR beta CDR3 regions. The study used the HTBI primer set for a first-round RT-PCR of the TCR CDR3. TCRdb itself ran the multiplex PCR reads through MiXCR, one entry per CDR3 protein. The profile shows more than 500,000 distinct CDR3 sequences, about 43% of them singletons. Sequenced sample: peripheral blood or thyroid tissue (not recorded which). These receptors all come from an adult woman with Graves' disease, either hyperthyroidism or ophthalmopathy (not recorded which).

There are a few counts of this clonotype. The genes are TRBV29-1 and TRBJ2-1, with D possibly being TRBD1 (5 bases). From germline, CDR1 is SQVTM and CDR2 ANQGSEA. Trimming left V 6 bases short and J 2 bases short, with 11 bases between. This CDR3 is built from 13 residues. This CDR3 is CSVAGSTYNEQFF. The CDR3 region has the DNA TGCAGCGTCGCAGGGTCTACCTACAATGAGCAGTTCTTC.

This chain links TRBV20-1 with TRBJ1-5, with TRBD1 as a possible D gene (5 bases). The CDR3 length is 14 residues. Germline V gene sequence: CDR1 DFQATT, CDR2 SNEGSKA (reference sequence). V lost 8 bases to trimming and J lost 5 bases, with 19 bases between them. CDR3 amino acids: CSTLWAGHDQPQHF. The CDR3 DNA reads TGCAGTACTCTCTGGGCGGGGCACGATCAGCCCCAGCATTTT.

This clonotype was seen just once. V and J are TRBV7-2 and TRBJ2-5; TRBD2 aligns across 8 bases. The CDR3 is 15 residues long. Germline CDR1 SGHTA, CDR2 FQGNSA. V lost 8 bases, J lost 5 bases, and 13 bases stayed unmatched. CDR3 residues: CASADRAGAGETQYF. The CDR3 DNA is TGTGCCAGCGCCGATCGAGCGGGAGCGGGGGAGACCCAGTACTTC.

The V call is TRBV29-1, the J call TRBJ2-7; TRBD1 matches 8 bases. The CDR3 covers 12 residues. Germline CDR1 SQVTM, CDR2 ANQGSEA. V shed 7 bases, J shed 5 bases, and the junction held 7 bases outside the gene matches. The DNA for the CDR3 is TGCAGCGCTGGGACAGGAGACGACGAGCAGTACTTC. This encodes CSAGTGDDEQYF.

V and J are TRBV7-2 and TRBJ2-7, with 9 positions matching TRBD1. Germline V gene sequence: CDR1 SGHTA, CDR2 FQGNSA. There are 17 residues in the CDR3. Losses at the gene ends were 5 bases for V and 6 bases for J; bases not matched to a gene: 17. CDR3 nucleotide sequence: TGTGCCAGCAGCGTACGACAGGGGGGACAAGCGGGAAGCGAGCAGTACTTC. Amino acid sequence: CASSVRQGGQAGSEQYF.

This clonotype has ten or more counts. The genes are TRBV6-5 and TRBJ1-2; unclear D gene. This CDR3 has 16 residues. The V gene's germline CDR1 is MNHEY and CDR2 SVGAGI. The V end was cut by 0 bases, the J end by 6 bases, with 17 bases between. CDR3 region: CASSYSGVGKGDGYTF. In nucleotides, the CDR3 is TGTGCCAGCAGTTACTCGGGTGTAGGCAAAGGAGATGGCTACACCTTC.

This clonotype was seen only once. A clone one base away is much larger, so this may be a read error. J is TRBJ1-6 and V is TRBV4-1, with D unclear. Germline V gene data show CDR1 as MGHRA and CDR2 as YSYEKL. This CDR3 is built from 17 residues. Between the trimmed V and J ends, which lost 4 bases and 6 bases, there was a span of 19 bases. The CDR3 bases are TGCGCCAGCAGCCTGGTACTCCCGGCCGGTTTTAATTCACCCCTCCACTTT. This sequence encodes CASSLVLPAGFNSPLHF.

This chain links TRBV10-3 with TRBJ2-7; 10 bases match TRBD2. V gave up 2 bases and J gave up 3 bases; unmatched junction bases: 13. The germline CDR1 and CDR2 sequences are ENHRY and SYGVKD. The CDR3 covers 18 residues. CDR3 amino acids: CAISERLAGVWGDYEQYF. The CDR3 DNA sequence: TGTGCCATCAGTGAGAGGCTAGCGGGAGTTTGGGGGGACTACGAGCAGTACTTC.

The chain uses TRBV7-9 and TRBJ1-6; 8 nucleotides align to TRBD1. Germline CDR1 is SEHNR and CDR2 is FQNEAQ (reference sequence). V shed 1 base, J shed 9 bases, and the junction held 5 bases outside the gene matches. This CDR3 region has 15 residues. CDR3 in amino acids: CASSLVGTGGSPLHF. As DNA, the CDR3 is TGTGCCAGCAGCTTAGTGGGGACAGGCGGTTCACCCCTCCACTTT.

This clonotype was detected many times. The chain links TRBV2 to TRBJ2-7; D is tentatively TRBD1 or TRBD2 (5 bases each). This CDR3 has 15 residues. CDR1 and CDR2 (germline): SNHLY, FYNNEI. V lost 6 bases and J lost 7, with 22 bases in between. CDR3 sequence (DNA): TGTGCCAGCAGCCCGAGGGGCACCCCTACGGGGGAGCAGTACTTC. Translated: CASSPRGTPTGEQYF.

V is TRBV29-1 and J is TRBJ1-2, with D tentatively TRBD1 (5 bases). The germline V gene encodes CDR1 SQVTM and CDR2 ANQGSEA. The V end was cut by 7 bases, the J end by 2 bases, with 14 bases between. CDR3 length: 13 amino acids. CDR3 nucleotides: TGCAGCGCTCCCGGCGCAGGGAACTATGGCTACACCTTC. It yields the protein CSAPGAGNYGYTF.

The sample holds many counts of this clonotype. The chain joins TRBV5-1 to TRBJ1-5, with D perhaps TRBD1 (6 bases). The CDR3 consists of 13 residues. Germline V CDR1 and CDR2: SGHRS, YFSETQ. The V end was cut by 4 bases, the J end by 4 bases, with 9 bases between. CDR3 residues: CASSITGNQPQHF. The CDR3 nucleotides read TGCGCCAGCAGCATAACAGGGAATCAGCCCCAGCATTTT.

This clonotype was picked up a small number of times. V is TRBV29-1 and J is TRBJ1-2, with D tentatively TRBD1 (6 bases). This CDR3 is built from 14 residues. V dropped 0 bases and J dropped 8 bases, with 16 bases sitting between them. CDR1 is SQVTM and CDR2 is ANQGSEA in the germline V gene. The CDR3 region has the DNA TGCAGCGTTGAAGAGGCCCCGGGGGCAAGAGGCTACACCTTC. Protein product: CSVEEAPGARGYTF.

This clonotype occurred many times. V usage is TRBV9 and J usage is TRBJ1-1; D is unclear. The V end lost 4 bases, the J end lost 1 base, and 11 bases lay between the germline ends. The CDR3 runs to 14 residues. CDR1 and CDR2 (germline): SGDLS, YYNGEE. CDR3 nucleotides: TGTGCCAGCAGCTTCGACATTCAGAACACTGAAGCTTTCTTT. Translation gives CASSFDIQNTEAFF.

The rearrangement joins TRBV7-8 to TRBJ2-5, with 8 bases fitting TRBD2. This CDR3 is 15 amino acids long. J lost 3 bases, V lost 0 bases, and 3 bases had no gene match. Germline CDR1 and CDR2: SGHVS and FQNEAQ. CDR3 DNA: TGTGCCAGCAGCTTAGCTAGCGGGAAAGAAGAGACCCAGTACTTC. Protein sequence: CASSLASGKEETQYF.

On this clonotype: At one boundary the junction diverges from the germline segment, which might be a read error. The DNA of the CDR3 is TGTGCCAGCAAGGGACAAGGGACCCAGTACTTC. Translated, it gives CASKGQGTQYF. The gene calls are TRBV7-8 and TRBJ2-5; possible D gene TRBD1, 6 bases. In germline, CDR1 is SGHVS, CDR2 FQNEAQ. This CDR3 region has 11 residues.